The rows below give T cell receptor beta chains drawn from one sample of a study of post-analysis software for immune sequencing data. TCRdb redid the calling of the PCR reads with MiXCR, one entry per CDR3 protein. The table records about 760,000 distinct CDR3 sequences, about 32% of them present only once. Sequenced sample: blood. These receptors came from a girl between 10 and 17 years old with multiple sclerosis. Each CDR3 is given without its conserved first and last residue.

>TRBV20-1|TRBJ2-7
SATTGTGYYEQY
>TRBV7-9|TRBJ1-2
GSSLGPGHYT
>TRBV5-1|TRBJ1-1
ASSLVGGATEAF
>TRBV5-1|TRBJ2-5
ASSPRWERPKGEQY
>TRBV15|TRBJ2-7
ATSRGASYEQY
>TRBV6-5|TRBJ1-2
ASSYSNYQGAYGYT
>TRBV24-1|TRBJ1-5
ATSDGFNQPQH
>TRBV5-1|TRBJ2-5
ASSQRTSQETQY
>TRBV10-3|TRBJ1-5
AISAGTGDQPQH
>TRBV4-3|TRBJ2-1
ASSQDMAGGRYNEQF
>TRBV12-3/TRBV12-4|TRBJ1-1
ASVIGGRVGDTEAF
>TRBV12-3/TRBV12-4|TRBJ1-6
ASSSDLPPQVGSPLH
>TRBV5-1|TRBJ1-1
ASSVTTSSNTEAF
>TRBV9|TRBJ2-7
ASSVILASEQY
>TRBV3-1|TRBJ2-1
ASSQDLFSGSNEQF
>TRBV28|TRBJ1-1
ASMGDLNTEAF
>TRBV29-1|TRBJ1-4
SVEDPQQDEKLF
>TRBV6-2/TRBV6-3|TRBJ2-7
ASSYAIYEQY
>TRBV5-5|TRBJ2-3
ASSCRGWSTDTQY
>TRBV20-1|TRBJ2-3
SARVSGITDTQY
>TRBV4-1|TRBJ2-5
ASSQANVGRGLETQY
>TRBV13|TRBJ2-1
ASSLQTWSYNEQF
>TRBV7-9|TRBJ2-5
ASSPTDRRETQY
>TRBV9|TRBJ2-5
ASSALWAVQETQY
>TRBV20-1|TRBJ2-1
SASAGGYLNEQF
>TRBV20-1|TRBJ2-2
SANSEGRDTGELF
>TRBV4-3|TRBJ2-1
ASRRSSGGVDEQF
>TRBV6-5|TRBJ2-7
ASSLRSPSGRGIPYEQY
>TRBV20-1|TRBJ1-2
SAGAGGQVIYGYT
>TRBV20-1|TRBJ2-1
SAREFLTSGSYNEQF
>TRBV5-6|TRBJ2-1
ASSLGGWGRIDEQF
>TRBV20-1|TRBJ2-1
SARRRVLYNEQF